This T cell receptor (beta chain) was recorded in a study of T-cell reconstitution after alpha-beta-depleted transplantation in children (dated by TCRdb to the mid-2010s). With regard to the full study: The study quantitatively tracked T-cell immune reconstitution after TCRalphabeta/CD19-depleted allogeneic hematopoietic cell transplantation in children using TCR repertoire profiling. The investigation overall reported the following: Over the following months the frequencies of hyperexpanded clones went down, and after one year T-cell counts and TCRbeta diversity were mostly credited to newly produced T cells. In some patients, the high TCRbeta diversity seen at day 60 was put down to recipient T cells and intrathymic progenitors that had survived conditioning. Apparently early alphabetaT-cell count recovery about two months after transplant reportedly relied on only several hundred rapidly expanded clones derived from non-depleted graft cells.

The V end gives up 7 bases and the J end 2 bases, leaving 5 bases in the junction not matched to a gene. The CDR3 numbers 15 residues from cysteine through phenylalanine. Solely the CDR3 DNA is kept, with 45 bases framed from the first base. According to the germline V gene, CDR1 reads MNHNS and CDR2 reads SASEGT. As for this clonotype: This receptor's antigen is unknown. No base qualities exist here, and no much larger clone lies one base off it.

The meaning of the sample's treatment or condition label: allogeneic hematopoietic cell transplantation with graft depleted of TCRalphabeta T cells and CD19 B cells. Transplant recipients were children who received TCRalphabeta/CD19-depleted allogeneic hematopoietic cell grafts. Libraries were constructed by PCR. TCRdb records Illumina HiSeq 2500 as the sequencer. Molecular barcoding was employed in the preparation of TCR libraries, with unique molecular identifiers being used to normalize TCRbeta repertoire quantification. TCRdb trimmed the raw reads at Q25, called clones with MiXCR and kept productive beta chains. Every CDR3 protein is listed once, alongside the most common genes and DNA of its rows. The sample table contains some 200,000 distinct CDR3 sequences; only one count was recorded for about 8.2% of them. The biggest ten clones account for 35% to 45% of the sample.

The sequences come from PBMCs, mostly from graft donor cells, collected 360 days after TCRalphabeta/CD19-depleted stem cell transplant. The clonotype was recovered from a male patient aged 2 to 10 who had a stem cell transplant for acute myeloid leukemia, so the T cells may come from the graft donor. The chain couples TRBV6-1 to TRBJ1-6; TRBD1 aligns with 7 central bases. The DNA sequence reads TGTGCCAGCACCAAGACAGGGACCTATAATTCACCCCTCCACTTT. Translated, it reads CASTKTGTYNSPLHF.